Below, 26 T cell receptor beta chains from the same sample are listed, as sequenced in a study of T-cell memory formation after mild COVID-19. TCRdb analysed the 5' RACE reads with MiXCR anew, one entry per CDR3 protein. This table holds approximately 350,000 distinct CDR3 sequences, 10% to 15% found once. The sequencing input was PBMCs or a T cell subset sorted from them (not recorded which). The source is a man between 18 and 35 years old who had mild COVID-19 (a few samples of this study predate the infection). Cell type and time point are not known.

This chain links TRBV3-1 with TRBJ2-5; 10 bases line up with TRBD2. Germline trimming cut 3 bases from V and 5 bases from J; bases unmatched to any gene: 9. From germline, CDR1 is LGHDT and CDR2 YNNKEL (reference sequence). The CDR3 is made up of 16 amino acids. The DNA for the CDR3 is TGTGCCAGCAGCCACTACTTAGCGGGGGGCGGTGAGACCCAGTACTTC. Protein sequence: CASSHYLAGGGETQYF.

The chain couples TRBV20-1 to TRBJ2-1, with 8 bases identical to TRBD2. After removal of 3 bases from V and 7 bases from J, the junction contained 8 bases not matched to a gene. Germline lookup yields CDR1 DFQATT and CDR2 SNEGSKA (reference sequence). This CDR3 is built from 14 residues. CDR3 bases: TGCAGTGCTAGCGGGGGGGCCACCTTGAATGAGCAGTTCTTC. It is translated as CSASGGATLNEQFF.

The chain uses TRBV18 and TRBJ2-5, with TRBD1 as a possible D gene (6 bases). The germline CDR1 and CDR2 sequences are KGHSH and LQKENI. CDR3 size: 14 residues. V was cut by 3 bases and J by 3 bases, with 11 bases left in between. The DNA for the CDR3 is TGTGCCAGCTCACCTTCGGGACAAAAAGAGACCCAGTACTTC. It translates to CASSPSGQKETQYF.

The rearrangement uses TRBV5-6 and TRBJ2-5; D is possibly TRBD1 or TRBD2 (5 bases each). Germline CDR1 is SGHDT and CDR2 is YYEEEE. The V end was cut by 4 bases, the J end by 4 bases, with 14 bases between. This CDR3 comprises 14 residues. The chain's CDR3 is CASSLGFGGETQYF. CDR3 coding DNA: TGTGCCAGCAGCCTAGGATTTGGGGGAGAGACCCAGTACTTC.

This sequence joins TRBV6-5 and TRBJ1-3; unclear D gene. Germline CDR1 reads MNHEY; CDR2 reads SVGAGI. Between the trimmed V and J ends, which lost 0 bases and 0 bases, there was a span of 6 bases. CDR3 length: 15 residues. The CDR3 region is CASSYSADSGNTIYF. As DNA, the CDR3 is TGTGCCAGCAGTTACTCGGCTGACTCTGGAAACACCATATATTTT.

The V gene is TRBV28, the J gene TRBJ2-7; 9 bases agree with TRBD2. The CDR3 is made up of 16 amino acids. CDR1 and CDR2 (germline): MDHEN, SYDVKM. V dropped 4 bases and J dropped 6; count of bases not matched to a gene: 13. CDR3 bases: TGTGCCAGCAGTTCCGGCTCCGCCCTAGCGGGGACCGAGCAGTACGTC. This sequence encodes CASSSGSALAGTEQYV.

This clonotype turned up a few times. This chain joins TRBV5-1 and TRBJ1-1; no clear D gene. V was clipped by 4 bases and J by 4 bases, with 17 bases between them. The CDR3 has 15 residues. CDR1 and CDR2 from the germline V gene are SGHRS and YFSETQ. Here the CDR3 DNA reads TGCGCCAGCAGCACGGGGAGTTTGGTTCTCACTGAAGCTTTCTTT. This sequence encodes CASSTGSLVLTEAFF.

The gene calls are TRBV5-6 and TRBJ2-2; D is unresolved. The CDR3 consists of 15 residues. The germline V gene encodes CDR1 SGHDT and CDR2 YYEEEE. The V gene lost 2 bases and the J gene lost 7 bases, with 15 bases spanning the gap. In nucleotides, the CDR3 is TGTGCCAGCAGCTTATATCGGAGTGTGGTCGGGGAGCTGTTTTTT. This gives the protein CASSLYRSVVGELFF.

CDR3 protein: CASSRTGAQETQYF. In nucleotides, the CDR3 is TGTGCCAGCAGCCGCACAGGGGCCCAAGAGACCCAGTACTTC. The chain couples TRBV7-9 to TRBJ2-5; 7 nucleotides line up with TRBD1. This CDR3 region has 14 residues. Trimming cost V 5 bases and J 1 base; bases outside gene matches: 4. CDR1 SEHNR and CDR2 FQNEAQ come from the germline V gene (reference sequence).

The chain combines TRBV3-1 with TRBJ1-5; D is uncertain. The germline CDR1 and CDR2 sequences are LGHDT and YNNKEL (reference sequence). This CDR3 region has 13 residues. V was cut by 4 bases and J by 9 bases, with 13 bases left in between. CDR3 in amino acids: CASSLAGFWPQHF. CDR3 nucleotides: TGTGCCAGCAGCCTTGCGGGGTTTTGGCCCCAGCATTTT.

There are a few counts of this clonotype. The V call is TRBV7-2, the J call TRBJ1-5, with D perhaps matching TRBD1 (5 bases). Trimming stripped 5 bases from V and 0 bases from J, with 11 bases between. This CDR3 is built from 15 residues. Looked up from germline, CDR1 is SGHTA and CDR2 is FQGNSA. The CDR3 loop is CASSPRGYSNQPQHF. In DNA, the CDR3 is TGTGCCAGCAGCCCAAGGGGTTATAGCAATCAGCCCCAGCATTTT.

This clonotype was counted at least ten times. The chain joins TRBV7-9 to TRBJ2-7; possibly TRBD1 for D (5 bases). This CDR3 is built from 13 residues. In germline, CDR1 is SEHNR, CDR2 FQNEAQ (reference sequence). V was pared by 5 bases and J by 0 bases, with 8 bases between. CDR3 sequence reads: CASSLGDSYEQYF. CDR3 sequence (DNA): TGTGCCAGCAGCCTAGGGGACTCCTACGAGCAGTACTTC.

This clonotype was picked up a small number of times. This chain joins TRBV7-2 and TRBJ1-4; 9 bases fit TRBD1. V trimming: 5 bases; J trimming: 8 bases; junction bases outside the gene matches: 9. This CDR3 is 15 amino acids long. Germline lookup yields CDR1 SGHTA and CDR2 FQGNSA. The CDR3 protein is CASSHPPGQGEKLFF. The CDR3 bases are TGTGCCAGCAGCCACCCACCGGGACAGGGAGAAAAACTGTTTTTT.

This rearrangement joins TRBV6-5 to TRBJ2-1; D gene uncertain. V lost 0 bases and J lost 6, with 12 bases in between. The CDR3 spans 15 residues. Germline V gives CDR1 MNHEY, CDR2 SVGAGI. The CDR3 nucleotides are TGTGCCAGCAGTTACTCGATCCCGGTTACCAATGAGCAGTTCTTC. Its protein product is CASSYSIPVTNEQFF.

This clonotype was seen more than once but under ten times. The genes are TRBV4-1 and TRBJ1-2, with 9 bases identical to TRBD1. Losses at the gene ends were 1 base for V and 5 bases for J; bases not matched to a gene: 14. CDR3 length equals 18 residues. Germline V gives CDR1 MGHRA, CDR2 YSYEKL. In DNA form, the CDR3 reads TGCGCCAGCAGCCAAGGGGTGCAGGACAGGGGAATTGGGTATGGCTACACCTTC. Translating it yields CASSQGVQDRGIGYGYTF.

V and J are TRBV20-1 and TRBJ1-4; TRBD1 matches 7 bases. The junction had 5 bases not matched to a gene; V was cut back by 6 bases and J by 4 bases. From germline, CDR1 is DFQATT and CDR2 SNEGSKA (reference sequence). The CDR3 has 13 amino acids. In DNA, the CDR3 is TGCAGTGCCCCGACAGGGTATAATGAAAAACTGTTTTTT. This codes for CSAPTGYNEKLFF.

V gene TRBV6-5 combines with J gene TRBJ2-3, with D tentatively TRBD1 (5 bases). Germline V gives CDR1 MNHEY, CDR2 SVGAGI. V lost 0 bases and J 2 bases, leaving 12 bases between the germline ends. CDR3 size: 16 residues. The CDR3 spells CASSYSLQGFTDTQYF. In DNA form, the CDR3 reads TGTGCCAGCAGTTACTCGCTTCAGGGCTTCACAGATACGCAGTATTTT.

This clonotype came up a few times. This chain joins TRBV4-1 and TRBJ2-1, with 10 bases matching TRBD2. In germline, CDR1 is MGHRA, CDR2 YSYEKL. The CDR3 sequence is 15 residues long. Trimming removed 1 base from V and 7 bases from J; junction bases left unmatched: 4. The CDR3 loop reads CASSQGAGGQNEQFF. The DNA for the CDR3 is TGCGCCAGCAGCCAAGGAGCGGGGGGGCAAAATGAGCAGTTCTTC.

CDR3 sequence (DNA): TGTGCCAGCAGCCCCAAACTAAAGCCAAGGGGCCTCGGGGAGCTGTTTTTT. Its translation is CASSPKLKPRGLGELFF. The chain carries TRBV7-3 and TRBJ2-2; TRBD1 is a possible D gene (5 bases). This CDR3 region has 17 residues. The germline gives CDR1 SGHTA, CDR2 FQGTGA. V dropped 5 bases and J dropped 7 bases, with 23 bases sitting between them.

This clonotype was counted between two and nine times. The V gene is TRBV20-1, the J gene TRBJ2-7, with D maybe TRBD1 (6 bases). Germline V CDR1 and CDR2: DFQATT, SNEGSKA (reference sequence). Trimming left V 6 bases short and J 0 bases short, with 21 bases between. CDR3 length: 16 amino acids. The CDR3 nucleotides read TGCAGTGCCAAACCCTCTACAGGGTCCCCCTCCTACGAGCAGTACGTC. Amino acid sequence: CSAKPSTGSPSYEQYV.

This clonotype was found many times. V is TRBV7-2 and J is TRBJ1-3, with a possible D match to TRBD1 (6 bases). The CDR3 spans 21 residues. Trimming removed 1 base from V and 4 bases from J, with 29 bases in between. Germline CDR1 SGHTA, CDR2 FQGNSA. CDR3 amino acids: CASSLVDLLWDTDVSGNTIYF. The DNA for the CDR3 is TGTGCCAGCAGCTTAGTGGATCTCCTGTGGGACACCGATGTTTCAGGAAACACCATATATTTT.

This clonotype was recorded a few times. V gene TRBV5-1 combines with J gene TRBJ2-1, with TRBD2 identical over 7 bases. CDR1 is SGHRS, CDR2 YFSETQ, per germline. The CDR3 length is 15 residues. After removal of 0 bases from V and 9 bases from J, the junction contained 9 bases not matched to a gene. The CDR3 reads CASSLEAGNAGEQFF. For the CDR3, the DNA is TGCGCCAGCAGCTTGGAAGCGGGGAACGCCGGTGAGCAGTTCTTC.

This rearrangement joins TRBV6-4 to TRBJ1-3, with TRBD1 matching over 7 bases. The germline V gene encodes CDR1 MRHNA and CDR2 SNTAGT. The length of the CDR3 is 14 residues. V trimming: 9 bases; J trimming: 0 bases; junction bases outside the gene matches: 5. This chain's CDR3 is CARGRDSSGNTIYF. The CDR3 DNA is TGTGCCAGGGGACGGGACAGCTCTGGAAACACCATATATTTT.

In this sample, this clonotype turned up a few times. The chain is built from TRBV4-1 and TRBJ2-5; D gene unclear. Germline CDR1 MGHRA, CDR2 YSYEKL. The V end was cut by 4 bases, the J end by 5 bases, with 17 bases between. This CDR3 is 15 amino acids long. CDR3 DNA sequence: TGCGCCAGCAGCCCCGAGGCGGACGGGCGGGAGACCCAGTACTTC. It encodes CASSPEADGRETQYF.

V gene TRBV15 combines with J gene TRBJ1-2, with D perhaps matching TRBD1 (6 bases). The CDR3 length is 17 residues. The V end was cut by 5 bases, the J end by 8 bases, with 27 bases between. Per the germline V gene, CDR1 is LNHNV and CDR2 is YYDKDF (reference sequence). The CDR3 spells CATSGLGQLGRAGGYTF. The DNA for the CDR3 is TGTGCCACCAGCGGACTCGGACAGCTCGGCCGGGCGGGAGGCTACACCTTC.

The chain is built from TRBV19 and TRBJ2-3; D may be TRBD2 (6 bases). The CDR3 is 16 amino acids. V was clipped by 1 base and J by 0 bases, with 11 bases between them. From germline, CDR1 is LNHDA and CDR2 SQIVND (reference sequence). The CDR3 here is CASSIAGRGSTDTQYF. CDR3 DNA sequence: TGTGCCAGTAGTATAGCTGGGCGGGGAAGCACAGATACGCAGTATTTT.